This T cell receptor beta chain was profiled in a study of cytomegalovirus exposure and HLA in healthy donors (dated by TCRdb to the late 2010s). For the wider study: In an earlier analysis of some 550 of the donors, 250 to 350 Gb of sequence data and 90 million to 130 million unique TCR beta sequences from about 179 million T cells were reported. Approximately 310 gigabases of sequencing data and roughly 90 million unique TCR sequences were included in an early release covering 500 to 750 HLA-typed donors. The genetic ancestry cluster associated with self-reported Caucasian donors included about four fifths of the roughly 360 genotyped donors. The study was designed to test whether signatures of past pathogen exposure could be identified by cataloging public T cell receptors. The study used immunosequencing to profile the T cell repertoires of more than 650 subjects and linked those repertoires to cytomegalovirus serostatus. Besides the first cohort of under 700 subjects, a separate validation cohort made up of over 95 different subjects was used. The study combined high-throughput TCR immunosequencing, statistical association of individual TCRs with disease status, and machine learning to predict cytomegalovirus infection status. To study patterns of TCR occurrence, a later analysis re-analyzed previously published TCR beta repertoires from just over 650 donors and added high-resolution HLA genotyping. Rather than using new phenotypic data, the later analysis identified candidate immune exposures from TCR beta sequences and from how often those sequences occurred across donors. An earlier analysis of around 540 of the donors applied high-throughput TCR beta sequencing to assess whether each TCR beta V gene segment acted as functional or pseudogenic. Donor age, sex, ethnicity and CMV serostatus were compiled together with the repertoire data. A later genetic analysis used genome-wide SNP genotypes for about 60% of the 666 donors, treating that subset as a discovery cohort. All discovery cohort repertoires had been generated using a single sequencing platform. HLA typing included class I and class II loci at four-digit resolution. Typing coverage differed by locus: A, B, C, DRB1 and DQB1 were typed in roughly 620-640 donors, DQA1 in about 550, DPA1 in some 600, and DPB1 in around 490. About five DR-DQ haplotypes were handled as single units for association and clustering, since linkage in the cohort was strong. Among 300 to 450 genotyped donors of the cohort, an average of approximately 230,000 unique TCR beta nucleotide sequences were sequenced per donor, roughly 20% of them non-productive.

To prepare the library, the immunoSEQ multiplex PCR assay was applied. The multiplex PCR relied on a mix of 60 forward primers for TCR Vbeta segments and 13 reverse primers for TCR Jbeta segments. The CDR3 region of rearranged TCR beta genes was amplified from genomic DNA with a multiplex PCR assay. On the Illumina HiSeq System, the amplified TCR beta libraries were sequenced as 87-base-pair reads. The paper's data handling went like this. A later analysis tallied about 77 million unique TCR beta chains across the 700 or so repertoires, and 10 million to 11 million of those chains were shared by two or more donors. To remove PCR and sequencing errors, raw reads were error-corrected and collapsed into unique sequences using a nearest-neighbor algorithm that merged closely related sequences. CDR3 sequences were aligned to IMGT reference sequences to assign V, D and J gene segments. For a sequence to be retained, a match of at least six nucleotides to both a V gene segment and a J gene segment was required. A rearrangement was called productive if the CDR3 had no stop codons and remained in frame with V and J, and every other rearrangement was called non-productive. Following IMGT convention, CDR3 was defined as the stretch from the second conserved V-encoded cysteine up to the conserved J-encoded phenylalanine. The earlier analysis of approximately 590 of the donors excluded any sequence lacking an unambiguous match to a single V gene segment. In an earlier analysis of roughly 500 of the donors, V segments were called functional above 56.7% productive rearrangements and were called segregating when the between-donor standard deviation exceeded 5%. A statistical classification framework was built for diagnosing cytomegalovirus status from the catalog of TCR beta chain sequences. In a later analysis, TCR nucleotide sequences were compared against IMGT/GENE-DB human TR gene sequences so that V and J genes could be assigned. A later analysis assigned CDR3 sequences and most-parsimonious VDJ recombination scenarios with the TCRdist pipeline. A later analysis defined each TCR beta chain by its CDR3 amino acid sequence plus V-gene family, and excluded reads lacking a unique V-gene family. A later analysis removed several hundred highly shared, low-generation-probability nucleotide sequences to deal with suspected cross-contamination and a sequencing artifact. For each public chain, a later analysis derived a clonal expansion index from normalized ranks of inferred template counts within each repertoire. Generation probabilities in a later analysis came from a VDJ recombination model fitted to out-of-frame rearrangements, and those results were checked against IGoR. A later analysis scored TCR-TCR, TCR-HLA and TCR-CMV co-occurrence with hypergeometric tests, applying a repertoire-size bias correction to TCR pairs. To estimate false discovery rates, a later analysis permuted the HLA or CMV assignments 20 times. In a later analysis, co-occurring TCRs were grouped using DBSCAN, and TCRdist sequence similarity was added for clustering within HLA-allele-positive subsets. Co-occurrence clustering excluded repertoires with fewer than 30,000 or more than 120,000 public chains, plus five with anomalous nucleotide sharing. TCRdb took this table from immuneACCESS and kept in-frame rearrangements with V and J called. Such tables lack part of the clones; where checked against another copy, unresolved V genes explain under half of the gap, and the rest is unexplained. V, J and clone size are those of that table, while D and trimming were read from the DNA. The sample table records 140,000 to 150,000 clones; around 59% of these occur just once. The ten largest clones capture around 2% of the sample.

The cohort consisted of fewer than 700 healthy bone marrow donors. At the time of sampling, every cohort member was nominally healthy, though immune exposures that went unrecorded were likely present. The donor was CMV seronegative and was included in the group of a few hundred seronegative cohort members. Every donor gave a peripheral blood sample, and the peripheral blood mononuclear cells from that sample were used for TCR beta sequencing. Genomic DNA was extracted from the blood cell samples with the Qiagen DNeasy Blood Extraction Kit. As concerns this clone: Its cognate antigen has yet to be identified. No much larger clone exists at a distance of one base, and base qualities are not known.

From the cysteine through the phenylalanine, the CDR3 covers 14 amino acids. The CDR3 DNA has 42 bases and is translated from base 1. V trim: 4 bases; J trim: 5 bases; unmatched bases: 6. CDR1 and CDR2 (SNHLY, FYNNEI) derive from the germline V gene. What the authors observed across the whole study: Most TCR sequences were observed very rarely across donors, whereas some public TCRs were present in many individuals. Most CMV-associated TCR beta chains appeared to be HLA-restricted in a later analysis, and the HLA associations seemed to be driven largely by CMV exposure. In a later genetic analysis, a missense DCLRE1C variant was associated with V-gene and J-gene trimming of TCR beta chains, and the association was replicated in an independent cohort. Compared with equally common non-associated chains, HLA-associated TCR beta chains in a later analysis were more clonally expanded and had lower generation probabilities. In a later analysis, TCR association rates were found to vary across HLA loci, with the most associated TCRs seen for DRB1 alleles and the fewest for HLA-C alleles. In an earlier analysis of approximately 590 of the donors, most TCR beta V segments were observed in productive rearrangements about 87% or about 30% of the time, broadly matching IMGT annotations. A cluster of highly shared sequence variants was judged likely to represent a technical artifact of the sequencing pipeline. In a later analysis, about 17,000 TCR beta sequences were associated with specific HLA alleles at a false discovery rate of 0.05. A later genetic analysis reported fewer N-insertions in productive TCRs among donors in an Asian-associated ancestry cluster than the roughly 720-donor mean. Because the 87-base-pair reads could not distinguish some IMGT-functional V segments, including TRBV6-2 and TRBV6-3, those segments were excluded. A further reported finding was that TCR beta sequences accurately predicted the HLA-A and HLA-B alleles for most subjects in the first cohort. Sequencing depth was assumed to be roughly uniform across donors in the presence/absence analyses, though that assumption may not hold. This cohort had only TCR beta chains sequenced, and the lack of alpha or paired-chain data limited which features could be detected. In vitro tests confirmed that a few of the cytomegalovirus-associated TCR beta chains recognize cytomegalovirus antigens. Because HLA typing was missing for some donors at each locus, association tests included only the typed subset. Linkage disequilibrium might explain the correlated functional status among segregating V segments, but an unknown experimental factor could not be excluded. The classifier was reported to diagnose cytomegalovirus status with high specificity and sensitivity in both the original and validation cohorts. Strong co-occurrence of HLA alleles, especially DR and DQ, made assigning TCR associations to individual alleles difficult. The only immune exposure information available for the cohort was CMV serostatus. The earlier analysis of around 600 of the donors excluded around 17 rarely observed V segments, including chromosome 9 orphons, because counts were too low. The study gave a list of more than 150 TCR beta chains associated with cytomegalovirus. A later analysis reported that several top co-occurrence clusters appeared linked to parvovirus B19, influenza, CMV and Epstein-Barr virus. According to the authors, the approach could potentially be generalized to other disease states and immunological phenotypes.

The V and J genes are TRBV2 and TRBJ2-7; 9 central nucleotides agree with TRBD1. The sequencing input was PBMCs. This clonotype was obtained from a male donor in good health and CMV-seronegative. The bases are TGTGCCAGCAGTGCCGGACAGGGGATACACGAGCAGTACTTC. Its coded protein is CASSAGQGIHEQYF.